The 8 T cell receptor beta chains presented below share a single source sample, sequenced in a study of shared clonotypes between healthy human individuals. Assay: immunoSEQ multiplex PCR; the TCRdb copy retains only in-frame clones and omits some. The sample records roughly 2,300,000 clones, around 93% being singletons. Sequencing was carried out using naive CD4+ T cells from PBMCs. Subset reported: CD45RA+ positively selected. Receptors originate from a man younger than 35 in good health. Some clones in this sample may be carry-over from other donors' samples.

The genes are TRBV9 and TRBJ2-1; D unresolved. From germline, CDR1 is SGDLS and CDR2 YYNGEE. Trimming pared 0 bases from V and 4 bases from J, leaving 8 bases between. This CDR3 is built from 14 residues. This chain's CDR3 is CASSVEGSYNEQFF. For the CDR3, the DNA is TGTGCCAGCAGCGTAGAAGGGTCGTACAATGAGCAGTTCTTC. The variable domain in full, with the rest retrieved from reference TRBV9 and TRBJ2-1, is DSGVTQTPKHLITATGQRVTLRCSPRSGDLSVYWYQQSLDQGLQFLIQYYNGEERAKGNILERFSAQQFPDLHSELNLSSLELGDSALYFCASSVEGSYNEQFFGPGTRLTVL.

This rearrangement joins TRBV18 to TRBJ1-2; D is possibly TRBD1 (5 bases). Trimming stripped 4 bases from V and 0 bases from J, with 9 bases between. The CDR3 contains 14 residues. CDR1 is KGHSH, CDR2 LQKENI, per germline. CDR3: CASSRATANYGYTF. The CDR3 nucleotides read TGTGCCAGCTCACGAGCGACAGCTAACTATGGCTACACCTTC. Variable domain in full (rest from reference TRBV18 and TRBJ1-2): NAGVMQNPRHLVRRRGQEARLRCSPMKGHSHVYWYRQLPEEGLKFMVYLQKENIIDESGMPKERFSAEFPKEGPSILRIQQVVRGDSAAYFCASSRATANYGYTFGSGTRLTVV.

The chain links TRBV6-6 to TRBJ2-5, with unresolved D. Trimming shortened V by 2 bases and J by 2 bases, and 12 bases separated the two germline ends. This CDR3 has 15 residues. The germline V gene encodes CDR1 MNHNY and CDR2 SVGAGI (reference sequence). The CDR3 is CASSYGPTKQETQYF. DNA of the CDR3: TGTGCCAGCAGTTACGGACCGACGAAACAAGAGACCCAGTACTTC.

In DNA form, the CDR3 reads TGTGCCAGCAGGCCTCTCGGGGCAGCGCCGAGCACAGATACGCAGTATTTT. Residues: CASRPLGAAPSTDTQYF. V usage is TRBV27 and J usage is TRBJ2-3; D may correspond to TRBD1 or TRBD2 (5 bases each). This CDR3 is built from 17 residues. Germline V gene sequence: CDR1 MNHEY, CDR2 SMNVEV (reference sequence). V was cut by 6 bases and J by 0 bases, with 19 bases left in between.

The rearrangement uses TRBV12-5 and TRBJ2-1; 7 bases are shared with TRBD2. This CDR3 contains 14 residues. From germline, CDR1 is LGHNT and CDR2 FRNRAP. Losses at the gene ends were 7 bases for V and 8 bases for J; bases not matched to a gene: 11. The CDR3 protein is CASATTGGNHEQFF. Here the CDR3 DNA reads TGTGCTAGTGCTACTACCGGGGGGAACCATGAGCAGTTCTTC.

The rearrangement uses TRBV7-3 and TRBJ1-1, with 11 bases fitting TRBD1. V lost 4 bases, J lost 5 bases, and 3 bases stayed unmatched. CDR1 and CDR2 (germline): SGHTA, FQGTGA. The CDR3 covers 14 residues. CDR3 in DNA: TGTGCCAGCAGCTCCGGGACAGGGGGAACTGAAGCTTTCTTT. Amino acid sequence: CASSSGTGGTEAFF.

CDR3 nucleotide sequence: TGTGCCAGCAGTTTAGTCCGGGATTGGAACACTGAAGCTTTCTTT. The encoded protein is CASSLVRDWNTEAFF. The chain links TRBV28 to TRBJ1-1; D gene unclear. The V and J ends lost 2 bases and 1 base respectively, with 11 bases between them. The CDR3 sequence is 15 residues long. Germline CDR1 reads MDHEN; CDR2 reads SYDVKM.

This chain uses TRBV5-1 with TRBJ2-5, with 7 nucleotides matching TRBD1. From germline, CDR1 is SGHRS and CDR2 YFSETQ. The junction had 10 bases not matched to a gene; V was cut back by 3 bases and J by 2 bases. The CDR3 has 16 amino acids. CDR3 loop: CASSSLTQGSQETQYF. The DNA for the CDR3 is TGCGCCAGCAGCTCCCTCACACAGGGGTCTCAAGAGACCCAGTACTTC.